Listed below are T cell receptor beta chains from one sample, sequenced in a study of T cells in Graves' hyperthyroidism and ophthalmopathy. TCRdb re-called the multiplex PCR reads through MiXCR, storing one row per CDR3 protein. The sample carries approximately 300,000 distinct CDR3 sequences, roughly 18% recorded once. The sequenced material came from blood. Receptors originate from a man between 50 and 59 years old with Graves' ophthalmopathy. Both conserved end residues are part of each CDR3. D genes are given only for firm matches. Only some rows state a clone size, as once, few, many or a class for expanded clones.

v_gene	d_gene	abundance	len	j_gene	CDR3nt	CDR3aa
TRBV28	-	many	13	TRBJ2-7	TGTGCCAGCAGTCCCTTCTTATCCTACGAGCAGTACTTC	CASSPFLSYEQYF
TRBV6-2/TRBV6-3	-	-	15	TRBJ2-3	TGTGCCAGCAGCTCACAGGAACCCGGGATTGTTACGCAGTATTTT	CASSSQEPGIVTQYF
TRBV12-3/TRBV12-4	-	-	17	TRBJ1-3	TGTGCCAGCAGCTCCCCCTCTAGGGACCTCTCTGGAAACACCATATATTTT	CASSSPSRDLSGNTIYF
TRBV18	TRBD1	many	16	TRBJ1-2	TGTGCCAGCTCACCACCGGTGACAGGGGGATCCTATGGCTACACCTTC	CASSPPVTGGSYGYTF
TRBV6-1	TRBD1	-	14	TRBJ1-1	TGTGCCAGCACCCGGACAGGGATTCGGACTGAAGCTTTCTTT	CASTRTGIRTEAFF
TRBV20-1	TRBD1	many	14	TRBJ2-5	TGCAGTGCTCGGTACAACAGGGGGCACGAGACCCAGTACTTC	CSARYNRGHETQYF
TRBV15	-	-	15	TRBJ1-5	TGTGCCACCAGCAGAGATGGCAATAGCAATCAGCCCCAGCATTTT	CATSRDGNSNQPQHF
TRBV4-1	-	few	13	TRBJ2-5	TGCGCCAGCAGCCACCCCGGGGGTGAGACCCAGTACTTC	CASSHPGGETQYF
TRBV6-1	TRBD1	-	15	TRBJ2-7	TGTGCCAGCGCAGTGCGGGACAGGGGGAGGAACGAGCAGTACTTC	CASAVRDRGRNEQYF
TRBV15	-	-	13	TRBJ1-1	TGTGCCACCAGCGGGAACTCTGATACTGAAGCTTTCTTT	CATSGNSDTEAFF
TRBV28	-	many	15	TRBJ1-1	TGTGCCAGCAGTAACCCCCGGGACGGGTTCGCTGAAGCTTTCTTT	CASSNPRDGFAEAFF
TRBV4-1	-	few	15	TRBJ2-7	TGCGCCAGCAGCCAAGAAGGCGGATTTGGCTACGAGCAGTACTTC	CASSQEGGFGYEQYF
TRBV28	-	many	16	TRBJ2-2	TGTGCCAGCAGTTTGGTCAGGGCAGGGAACACCGGGGAGCTGTTTTTT	CASSLVRAGNTGELFF
TRBV6-1	TRBD1	few	14	TRBJ2-1	TGTGCCAGCAGTTTTTCAAGACAGGGGAATGAGCAGTTCTTC	CASSFSRQGNEQFF
TRBV20-1	TRBD1	-	12	TRBJ1-2	TGCAGTGCTGCCGGGACAGGGACTGGCTACACCTTC	CSAAGTGTGYTF
TRBV6-1	TRBD1	many	14	TRBJ2-2	TGTGCCAGCAGTCCGACAGGGGACACCGGGGAGCTGTTTTTT	CASSPTGDTGELFF
TRBV7-8	-	many	12	TRBJ2-5	TGTGCCAGCAGCCCGGTAGGGGCGACCCAGTACTTC	CASSPVGATQYF
TRBV20-1	-	many	12	TRBJ1-2	TGCAGTGCTAGTGGAGGGAACTATGGCTACACCTTC	CSASGGNYGYTF
TRBV10-3	-	-	12	TRBJ2-2	TGTGCCATCAGTAAAGAGTCCGGGGAGCTGTTTTTT	CAISKESGELFF
TRBV5-8	TRBD1	few	13	TRBJ2-2	TGTGCCAGCAGCTTGGCCGGGACAGGGAAGCTGTTTTTT	CASSLAGTGKLFF
TRBV6-5	-	many	14	TRBJ2-5	TGTGCCAGCAGCGTAGAAGGACAGCAAGAGACCCAGTACTTC	CASSVEGQQETQYF
TRBV2	-	once	15	TRBJ1-2	TGTGCCAGCAGTGAGGGGGGGGCGAGGTCGAATGGCTACACCTTC	CASSEGGARSNGYTF
TRBV2	TRBD1	-	14	TRBJ1-2	TGTGCCAGCAGTGAAGCCGGGACAGGGTCTCGCTACACCTTC	CASSEAGTGSRYTF
TRBV15	-	few	17	TRBJ2-7	TGTGCCACCAGCAGAGAAGGGGTGTCTAGGGTGGGGGACGAGCAGTACTTC	CATSREGVSRVGDEQYF
TRBV12-3/TRBV12-4	TRBD1	-	14	TRBJ2-5	TGTGCCAGCAGTGATAACAGGGGCGTGGAGACCCAGTACTTC	CASSDNRGVETQYF
TRBV3-1	-	many	14	TRBJ2-1	TGTGCCAGCACCGAAACACCTAGGTCAGGTGAGCAGTTCTTC	CASTETPRSGEQFF
TRBV6-1	-	few	14	TRBJ1-2	TGTGCCAGCAGGACCGGGACGGAGAACTATGGCTACACCTTC	CASRTGTENYGYTF
TRBV5-1	-	many	15	TRBJ2-7	TGCGCCAGCAGCCCGGGCCAGGGCAGGGGCTACGAGCAGTACTTC	CASSPGQGRGYEQYF
TRBV7-9	-	many	14	TRBJ2-5	TGTGCCAGCAGCTTTAAAGAGGGACAAGAGACCCAGTACTTC	CASSFKEGQETQYF
TRBV28	-	many	15	TRBJ2-1	TGTGCCAGCAGTTCCGTAGGGGGCTCCTACAATGAGCAGTTCTTC	CASSSVGGSYNEQFF
TRBV9	TRBD2	many	18	TRBJ2-2	TGTGCCAGCAGCGTCGCTCCGACTAGCGGGACCTTCACCGGGGAGCTGTTTTTT	CASSVAPTSGTFTGELFF
TRBV20-1	-	few	14	TRBJ2-4	TGCAGTGCTCCCAACAGTCTAGCCAAAAACATTCAGTACTTC	CSAPNSLAKNIQYF
TRBV11-2	TRBD2	many	16	TRBJ2-2	TGTGCCAGCAGCTTTGCCCTAGCGGAGAACACCGGGGAGCTGTTTTTT	CASSFALAENTGELFF
TRBV24-1	TRBD1	few	13	TRBJ2-3	TGTGCCACCAGTGACGTCCGGGACAGGTACCCGTATTTT	CATSDVRDRYPYF
TRBV3-1	-	few	15	TRBJ1-6	TGTGCCAGCAGCCAAGGGGCAGGGGCTTATTCACCCCTCCACTTT	CASSQGAGAYSPLHF
TRBV5-5	-	many	14	TRBJ2-5	TGTGCCAGCAGCTTCGGGGGGCGGGGAGAGACCCAGTACTTC	CASSFGGRGETQYF
TRBV7-3	TRBD1	many	13	TRBJ2-3	TGTGCCAGCAGTCAGGGGGCGAGGGATACGCAGTATTTT	CASSQGARDTQYF
TRBV5-5	TRBD1	-	16	TRBJ1-3	TGTGCCAGCAGCAGAGCGGGACAGGGGGCAGGAAACACCATATATTTT	CASSRAGQGAGNTIYF
TRBV28	TRBD1	many	14	TRBJ2-1	TGTGCCAGCAGATCTGGACAGGGGCGCGATGAGCAGTTCTTC	CASRSGQGRDEQFF
TRBV7-6	TRBD1	many	17	TRBJ2-7	TGTGCCAGCAGCTTAGTTATTACAGGGGGCGACCTATACGAGCAGTACTTC	CASSLVITGGDLYEQYF
TRBV11-2	-	many	16	TRBJ2-1	TGTGCCAGCAGCTTAGCCCCTCTATTAGGGAGGAATGAGCAGTTCTTC	CASSLAPLLGRNEQFF
TRBV6-1	-	-	12	TRBJ2-7	TGTGCCAGCAGCTCGGACGAGGACGAGCAGTACTTC	CASSSDEDEQYF
TRBV30	-	many	11	TRBJ2-7	TGTGCCTGGAGTAACAAGGACGAGCAGTACTTC	CAWSNKDEQYF
TRBV28	TRBD1	many	16	TRBJ2-1	TGTGCCAGCAGTCCCCCCCGGACAGGGCCTGTTTATGAGCAGTTCTTC	CASSPPRTGPVYEQFF
TRBV2	-	few	12	TRBJ1-1	TGTGCCAGGGGACATACGAACACTGAAGCTTTCTTT	CARGHTNTEAFF
TRBV20-1	-	many	15	TRBJ2-1	TGCAGTGCCCCCAACAGGGAAACAGCCAAGGATGAGCAGTTCTTC	CSAPNRETAKDEQFF
TRBV2	-	few	16	TRBJ2-5	TGTGCCAGCAGTGAAGCGCTTCGCGAGGTCCGGGAGACCCAGTACTTC	CASSEALREVRETQYF
TRBV11-3	-	-	16	TRBJ2-3	TGTGCCAGCAGCTCCCCCCCCAGCGGGAGCACAGATACGCAGTATTTT	CASSSPPSGSTDTQYF
TRBV6-1	-	many	14	TRBJ2-5	TGTGCCAGCAGTGGGAGGGTACGGGAAGAGACCCAGTACTTC	CASSGRVREETQYF
TRBV11-2	TRBD2	once	18	TRBJ2-1	TGTGCCAGCCGGGGACTAGCGGGAGGGACGAGCTCCTACAATGAGCAGCTCTTC	CASRGLAGGTSSYNEQLF
TRBV9	-	few	13	TRBJ1-5	TGTGCCAGCAGCGGTCCAGGCAATCAGCCCCAGCATTTT	CASSGPGNQPQHF
TRBV7-9	-	few	14	TRBJ1-2	TGTGCCAGCAGCTCCGACAGCGCCTCGCATGGCTACACCTTC	CASSSDSASHGYTF
TRBV5-1	TRBD2	-	18	TRBJ2-3	TGCGCCAGCAGCTTGGGAAGGGCTAGCGGGAGAAGCACAGATACGCAGTATTTT	CASSLGRASGRSTDTQYF
TRBV20-1	TRBD1	-	13	TRBJ2-5	TGCAGTGCTAGGGACAGGGGGAGAGAGAACCAGTACTTC	CSARDRGRENQYF